The source of this T cell receptor (beta chain) is a study of T-cell reconstitution after alpha-beta-depleted transplantation in children. Germline V gene sequence: CDR1 LGHDT, CDR2 YNNKEL (reference sequence). Trimming removed 2 bases from V and 7 bases from J, with 7 bases in between. The CDR3 totals 12 residues. Unique molecular identifiers tagged the TCRbeta library. Via MiXCR, TCRdb re-called the PCR reads, giving one row per CDR3 protein. The sample yields roughly 300,000 distinct CDR3 sequences, roughly 9.5% seen once. This clonotype was recorded at least ten times. The sequence was obtained from a human donor who donated a stem cell graft to a child with SCID. Here the sequenced sample was PBMCs from the stem cell graft donor, taken from the stem cell graft. The V gene is TRBV3-1, the J gene TRBJ2-3; D is unresolved. CDR3 sequence reads: CASSQWENTQYF. Here the CDR3 DNA reads TGTGCCAGCAGCCAATGGGAAAATACGCAGTATTTT.